This TCR beta chain was sequenced in a study of T cell responses to AZD1222 COVID-19 vaccine. Study-level points and caveats: Donors skewed white British and female; clonal diversity was possibly underestimated. Rises in breadth and depth of Spike-specific TCRs came after two AZD1222 doses. Reportedly, close to half of spike-specific TCRs are directed against unmutated variant regions. The study found vaccine-associated CD4 TCRs spanning spike, dominant at 160-218 and 743-854.

Remarks on this clone: Its matching antigen is unknown.

Some clones are missing from TCRdb's copy, which holds only in-frame ones; the method was immunoSEQ multiplex PCR. The sample holds about 180,000 clones, about 88% seen once. The input for sequencing was peripheral blood, taken 28 days after the second AZD1222 dose. This TCR derives from an adult who received the AZD1222 COVID-19 vaccine.

CDR3 in DNA: TGCGCCAGCAGCTTACGGACAGTAGGAGAGACCCAGTACTTC. Protein product: CASSLRTVGETQYF. V usage is TRBV5-1 and J usage is TRBJ2-5; a weak D match, TRBD1 (6 bases). The CDR3 length is 14 residues. The V end was cut by 2 bases, the J end by 4 bases, with 12 bases between. CDR1 SGHRS and CDR2 YFSETQ come from the germline V gene.